The 27 T cell receptor beta chains reported below all come from one sample, sequenced in a study of Graves' ophthalmopathy and Graves' hyperthyroidism. Amplification targeted the TCR beta CDR3 regions, with RNA transcripts as the source material. The authors performed first-round RT-PCR with HTBI primers and then a second-round multiplex PCR. MiXCR, run by TCRdb on the multiplex PCR reads, gives a single entry per CDR3 protein. The sample includes around 1,200,000 distinct CDR3 sequences, about two fifths of them seen just once. The specimen sequenced was peripheral blood or thyroid tissue (not recorded which). All receptors come from an adult man with Graves' hyperthyroidism.

This clonotype has a count of ten or more. Sequence at one end of the junction differs from germline and may be a read error. The chain couples TRBV5-1 to TRBJ2-2, with a weak D call TRBD1 (5 bases). CDR3 size: 15 residues. Germline V CDR1 and CDR2: SGHRS, YFSETQ. This CDR3 reads CASSLKGPNTGELFF. In nucleotides, the CDR3 is TGTGCCAGCAGCTTAAAGGGGCCGAACACCGGGGAGCTGTTTTTT.

This clonotype was detected many times. V is TRBV29-1 and J is TRBJ2-5, with TRBD2 matching over 7 bases. Unmatched junction bases numbered 1, after V lost 3 bases and J lost 0 bases. Germline-derived CDR1 and CDR2 are SQVTM and ANQGSEA. This CDR3 comprises 13 residues. DNA of the CDR3: TGCAGCGTTGAGCGGGGGTACCAAGAGACCCAGTACTTC. Its translation is CSVERGYQETQYF.

The J gene is TRBJ2-7, the V gene TRBV7-6, with TRBD1 matching 7 bases. CDR3 length equals 18 residues. V trimming: 6 bases; J trimming: 0 bases; junction bases outside the gene matches: 17. The germline gives CDR1 SGHVS, CDR2 FNYEAQ. The CDR3 DNA reads TGTGCCAGCAGTTACTCGGAGCGCGAAAGGGGGCTCTCCTACGAGCAGTACTTC. Amino acids: CASSYSERERGLSYEQYF.

This clonotype was found many times. An end of the junction does not agree with germline; a read error may underlie this. This sequence joins TRBV2 and TRBJ2-7; 8 positions agree with TRBD2. The CDR3 extends over 10 amino acids. Germline CDR1 is SNHLY and CDR2 is FYNNEI. The CDR3 loop reads CASSVAGFSF. The CDR3 nucleotides are TGTGCCAGCAGTGTAGCGGGGTTTAGCTTC.

Here the CDR3 reads CSARSGDETSPLHF. CDR3 coding DNA: TGCAGTGCTAGGAGCGGGGATGAGACTTCACCCCTCCACTTT. The rearrangement uses TRBV20-1 and TRBJ1-6; D unresolved. Looked up from germline, CDR1 is DFQATT and CDR2 is SNEGSKA (reference sequence). This CDR3 has 14 residues. V was pared by 3 bases and J by 9 bases, with 15 bases between.

This rearrangement joins TRBV7-3 to TRBJ1-6, with unresolved D. The CDR3 is 13 residues long. Trimming cost V 5 bases and J 7 bases, with 9 bases left between them. Germline V gives CDR1 SGHTA, CDR2 FQGTGA. The CDR3 spells CASSQYRNSPLHF. The CDR3 bases are TGTGCCAGCAGCCAATACCGGAATTCACCCCTCCACTTT.

CDR3 in DNA: TGTGCCATCAGAGCACAGGGGACACTCCAAGAGACCCAGTACTTC. Translation: CAIRAQGTLQETQYF. The gene calls are TRBV10-3 and TRBJ2-5; 7 bases are shared with TRBD1. CDR1 is ENHRY, CDR2 SYGVKD, per germline. This CDR3 spans 15 amino acids. V was clipped by 6 bases and J by 1 base; unmatched bases: 8.

In this sample, this clonotype turned up many times. The V call is TRBV12-3 or TRBV12-4, the J call TRBJ1-3; D possibly corresponds to TRBD1 (5 bases). Trimming took off 10 bases at V and 3 bases at J, with 16 bases between the two ends. This CDR3 region has 14 residues. The CDR3 loop is CATAREGLGNTIYF. The CDR3 bases are TGTGCCACCGCCCGGGAGGGGCTTGGAAACACCATATATTTT.

This clonotype was detected many times. The chain links TRBV15 to TRBJ2-5; the D call may be TRBD1 or TRBD2 (5 bases each). CDR1 and CDR2 (germline): LNHNV, YYDKDF (reference sequence). The ends were cut back, 0 bases at V and 13 bases at J, with 21 bases in the middle. This CDR3 comprises 15 residues. The CDR3 DNA sequence: TGTGCCACCAGCAGAGACGGGACCCCCGGGTCAGTGGGGTACTTC. Translating gives CATSRDGTPGSVGYF.

The chain couples TRBV10-3 to TRBJ2-5; TRBD1 is a possible D gene (6 bases). Trimming cost V 10 bases and J 4 bases, with 25 bases left between them. Germline V gives CDR1 ENHRY, CDR2 SYGVKD. The CDR3 totals 16 residues. The CDR3: CASSFSRGASAETQYF. CDR3 DNA: TGTGCCAGCAGCTTTAGCAGGGGCGCGTCGGCAGAGACCCAGTACTTC.

The V call is TRBV6-5, the J call TRBJ1-5; D gene ambiguous. This CDR3 region has 13 residues. Germline V gene data show CDR1 as MNHEY and CDR2 as SVGAGI. The V gene lost 6 bases and the J gene lost 8 bases, with 14 bases spanning the gap. CDR3 sequence (DNA): TGTGCCAGCAGCCCGTATGTCCCGAAGCCCCAGCATTTT. It specifies CASSPYVPKPQHF.

This clonotype was counted many times. The CDR3 loop reads CASSMGRGRDEQYF. The DNA for the CDR3 is TGTGCCAGTAGTATGGGCAGGGGTCGAGACGAGCAGTACTTC. The chain employs TRBV19 and TRBJ2-7; tentatively, D is TRBD1 (6 bases). The CDR3 consists of 14 residues. The V gene's germline CDR1 is LNHDA and CDR2 SQIVND (reference sequence). V gave up 3 bases and J gave up 5 bases, with 14 bases separating them.

This clonotype was counted ten times or more. The genes are TRBV15 and TRBJ2-2; the D call may be TRBD1 or TRBD2 (6 bases each). The CDR3 covers 19 residues. The germline V and J ends were trimmed by 1 base and 0 bases, with 18 bases remaining between them. Germline CDR1 LNHNV, CDR2 YYDKDF (reference sequence). The DNA of the CDR3 is TGTGCCACCAGCAGAGGGGGGGCTCCCGGGACAACGAACACCGGGGAGCTGTTTTTT. Translated: CATSRGGAPGTTNTGELFF. Variable domain in full (rest from reference TRBV15 and TRBJ2-2): DAMVIQNPRYQVTQFGKPVTLSCSQTLNHNVMYWYQQKSSQAPKLLFHYYDKDFNNEADTPDNFQSRRPNTSFCFLDIRSPGLGDTAMYLCATSRGGAPGTTNTGELFFGEGSRLTVL.

In regard to this clonotype: A much larger clone is a single base away; this may be a read error. V and J are TRBV29-1 and TRBJ2-2, with 10 bases identical to TRBD2. The CDR3 runs to 15 residues. Germline values: CDR1 SQVTM, CDR2 ANQGSEA. As DNA, the CDR3 is TGCAGCGTTGACCTAGCGGGAGTTAGTACCGGGGAGCTGCTTTTT. Protein sequence: CSVDLAGVSTGELLF.

Comment on this clonotype: One junction end does not reproduce the germline sequence, and a read error may be involved. This chain links TRBV7-9 with TRBJ1-4, with 9 bases lining up with TRBD1. This CDR3 is 16 amino acids long. CDR1 is SEHNR and CDR2 is FQNEAQ in the germline V gene (reference sequence). This CDR3 is CASSQSWTGDNEKLFF. For the CDR3, the DNA is TGCGCCAGCAGCCAAAGCTGGACAGGGGATAATGAAAAACTGTTTTTT.

The V call is TRBV9, the J call TRBJ2-5; D not certain. This CDR3 has 15 residues. V dropped 0 bases and J dropped 0 bases, with 9 bases sitting between them. The V gene's germline CDR1 is SGDLS and CDR2 YYNGEE. CDR3 amino acids: CASSVADGYQETQYF. The CDR3, as DNA: TGTGCCAGCAGCGTAGCGGACGGGTACCAAGAGACCCAGTACTTC. Supplemented by reference TRBV9 and TRBJ2-5, the full variable domain reads DSGVTQTPKHLITATGQRVTLRCSPRSGDLSVYWYQQSLDQGLQFLIQYYNGEERAKGNILERFSAQQFPDLHSELNLSSLELGDSALYFCASSVADGYQETQYFGPGTRLLVL.

The V call is TRBV14, the J call TRBJ1-1, with a tentative D call TRBD1 (6 bases). Germline CDR1 reads SGHDN; CDR2 reads FVKESK. The CDR3 consists of 15 residues. The V gene lost 7 bases and the J gene lost 0 bases, with 15 bases spanning the gap. The DNA for the CDR3 is TGTGCCAGCAACCACCCGGGGGGCATGAACACTGAAGCTTTCTTT. It specifies CASNHPGGMNTEAFF.

In this sample, this clonotype turned up many times. The chain combines TRBV15 with TRBJ1-2; D is perhaps TRBD1 (5 bases). V was clipped by 0 bases and J by 1 base, with 18 bases between them. Germline V gives CDR1 LNHNV, CDR2 YYDKDF (reference sequence). The CDR3 has 18 amino acids. The chain's CDR3 is CATSRDSNFGGINYGYTF. For the CDR3, the DNA is TGTGCCACCAGCAGAGATTCCAATTTCGGGGGGATTAACTATGGCTACACCTTC. Looking up the rest from reference TRBV15 and TRBJ1-2 gives the full variable domain: DAMVIQNPRYQVTQFGKPVTLSCSQTLNHNVMYWYQQKSSQAPKLLFHYYDKDFNNEADTPDNFQSRRPNTSFCFLDIRSPGLGDTAMYLCATSRDSNFGGINYGYTFGSGTRLTVV.

Ten or more counts support this clonotype. The CDR3 DNA sequence: TGCAGTGCTAGAGATACGGGGACAGCGTCCTACGAGCAGTACTTC. Amino acids: CSARDTGTASYEQYF. This chain connects TRBV20-1 to TRBJ2-7; 7 nucleotides align to TRBD1. Germline V gene sequence: CDR1 DFQATT, CDR2 SNEGSKA (reference sequence). V was pared by 0 bases and J by 1 base, with 6 bases of the junction left unmatched. This CDR3 has 15 amino acids.

A note on this clonotype: Since a much larger clone is just one base distant, this may be a read error. The J gene is TRBJ1-2, the V gene TRBV6-5; 10 bases are shared with TRBD1. CDR1 is MNHEY, CDR2 SVGAGI, per germline. V lost 8 bases and J lost 9; bases outside the gene matches: 9. The CDR3 contains 13 residues. CDR3 amino acids: CASSRPGQGSYTF. The DNA for the CDR3 is TGTGCCAGCTCTCGGCCGGGACAGGGGAGCTACACCTTC.

The V and J genes are TRBV29-1 and TRBJ2-5; D is possibly TRBD1 (5 bases). The germline V and J ends were trimmed by 7 bases and 5 bases, with 11 bases remaining between them. This CDR3 is 11 amino acids long. Germline V gene sequence: CDR1 SQVTM, CDR2 ANQGSEA. Here the CDR3 reads CSAVTAETQYF. CDR3 in DNA: TGCAGCGCCGTGACAGCGGAGACCCAGTACTTC.

There are many counts of this clonotype. The CDR3 DNA sequence: TGTGCCAGCAGTACCCTACCCCAGGGGCCTTACTACGAGCAGTACTTC. Its protein is CASSTLPQGPYYEQYF. The gene calls are TRBV7-9 and TRBJ2-7; D might be TRBD1 (6 bases). V gave up 6 bases and J gave up 3 bases, with 21 bases separating them. Germline CDR1 is SEHNR and CDR2 is FQNEAQ (reference sequence). The CDR3 is 16 amino acids.

In this sample, this clonotype turned up a few times. The rearrangement links TRBV6-5 to TRBJ2-2; no clear D. Trimming stripped 9 bases from V and 7 bases from J, with 15 bases between. CDR1 is MNHEY, CDR2 SVGAGI, per germline. The CDR3 is 13 residues long. The CDR3, as DNA: TGTGCCAGTCTCGAAACGTTCGGCGGGGAGCTGTTTTTT. This sequence encodes CASLETFGGELFF.

V gene TRBV10-3 combines with J gene TRBJ2-6; 9 nucleotides agree with TRBD1. V dropped 8 bases and J dropped 0; count of bases not matched to a gene: 5. Germline V CDR1 and CDR2: ENHRY, SYGVKD. The CDR3 has 16 residues. CDR3 coding DNA: TGTGCCATCGGGACAGGGTCCCTCTCTGGGGCCAACGTCCTGACTTTC. It encodes CAIGTGSLSGANVLTF.

This clonotype was recorded a few times. The rearrangement links TRBV2 to TRBJ1-1; D not resolved. The CDR3 contains 11 residues. Trimming removed 0 bases at V and 10 bases at J, with 6 bases between. CDR1 and CDR2 (germline): SNHLY, FYNNEI. CDR3 DNA sequence: TGTGCCAGCAGTGAAGCAGGTGGAGCTTTCTTT. Amino acid sequence: CASSEAGGAFF.

There are many counts of this clonotype. This chain uses TRBV10-3 with TRBJ2-6, with a tentative D call TRBD2 (6 bases). Germline CDR1 ENHRY, CDR2 SYGVKD. V was cut by 8 bases and J by 1 base, with 15 bases left in between. There are 16 residues in the CDR3. This chain's CDR3 is CAIGEEGPSGANVLTF. CDR3 DNA: TGTGCCATCGGGGAGGAGGGGCCATCTGGGGCCAACGTCCTGACTTTC.

This clonotype was seen a few times. This chain connects TRBV13 to TRBJ1-6, with a weak D call TRBD1 (6 bases). V was shortened by 5 bases and J by 5 bases, with 19 bases between the two germline ends. CDR3 length: 17 residues. Germline CDR1 PRHDT, CDR2 FYEKMQ (reference sequence). CDR3 sequence reads: CASSPGHMMEDNSPLHF. In DNA form, the CDR3 reads TGTGCCAGCAGCCCGGGACATATGATGGAGGATAATTCACCCCTCCACTTT.